This T cell receptor (beta chain) comes out of a study of spatial heterogeneity in lung cancer. This clonotype was counted at least ten times. The V and J ends lost 7 bases and 1 base respectively, with 13 bases between them. The germline CDR1 and CDR2 sequences are LGHNT and FRNRAP. The CDR3 runs to 14 residues. Time point described: sample taken at primary tumor resection. Extraction of whole RNA from tumor, nontumor lung or frozen PBMC preceded unsorted sequencing. 55 to 80 TRACERx patients with early, untreated non-small cell lung cancer donated samples. TCRdb analysed the 5' RACE reads with MiXCR anew, one entry per CDR3 protein. The sample has approximately 11,000 distinct CDR3 sequences; approximately 4% are singletons.

V gene TRBV12-5 combines with J gene TRBJ1-2; perhaps TRBD1 as D (6 bases). This TCR derives from a male donor with early-stage non-small cell lung cancer. The material sequenced was normal lung tissue next to the tumor, taken at surgery. CDR3 in amino acids: CASAPGTYNYGYTF. CDR3 bases: TGTGCTAGTGCCCCCGGGACATATAACTATGGCTACACCTTC.